These 20 T cell receptor beta chains share one sample of origin, sequenced in a study of T cell clonality in common variable immunodeficiency. Sequenced by immunoSEQ multiplex PCR; TCRdb stores in-frame clones only, minus some. The sample has about 39,000 clones, none seen only once. The sample was peripheral blood mononuclear cells. The source is a person between 18 and 69 years old in good health.

This clone was counted at least ten times. The read terminates 3 residues ahead of where the CDR3 ends, so the germline J gene completes it. The chain employs TRBV7-9 and TRBJ2-7, with 9 bases fitting TRBD1. The V and J ends lost 1 base and 5 bases, in that order; junction bases with no gene match: 6. CDR1 and CDR2 from the germline V gene are SEHNR and FQNEAQ (reference sequence). This CDR3 has 15 residues. CDR3: CASSLGTGVLNEQYF. The CDR3 DNA, read in part, is TGTGCCAGCAGCTTAGGGACAGGGGTTTTAAACGAG.

This clone has ten or more counts. The CDR3 extends 3 residues past the end of the read, so its final part is completed from the germline J gene. Other nucleotide sequences from this sample produce the same CDR3. This chain links TRBV29-1 with TRBJ2-5; TRBD2 agrees at 8 bases. The CDR3 is made up of 15 amino acids. Germline loops: CDR1 SQVTM, CDR2 ANQGSEA. With 2 bases clipped from V and 4 bases from J, the junction kept 9 bases outside the gene matches. The sequenced part of the CDR3 DNA is TGCAGCGTTGAATCGGCCAGCGGGAGTTTAGAGACC. Its translation: CSVESASGSLET. The full CDR3 protein is CSVESASGSLETQYF.

This clone was counted ten times or more. The read ends 3 residues early relative to the CDR3; the germline J gene fills the gap. The chain combines TRBV5-1 with TRBJ2-2, with D possibly matching TRBD1 (5 bases). The ends were cut back, 1 base at V and 8 bases at J, with 12 bases in the middle. Germline values: CDR1 SGHRS, CDR2 YFSETQ. This CDR3 is built from 14 residues. CDR3 bases read: TGCGCCAGCAGCTTGACAGGCGAGACGGGGGAG. This sequence encodes CASSLTGETGE. The full CDR3 protein reads CASSLTGETGELFF.

This clone was picked up many times. The CDR3 goes on 3 residues after the read ends, and that part is filled in from the germline J gene. This chain joins TRBV29-1 and TRBJ2-7; 11 bases are a match to TRBD1. This CDR3 is 14 amino acids long. Germline V gives CDR1 SQVTM, CDR2 ANQGSEA. V gave up 4 bases and J gave up 0 bases; unmatched junction bases: 2. CDR3 in amino acids: CSVGTGGSSYEQYF. CDR3 DNA (partial): TGCAGCGTTGGGACAGGGGGCAGCTCCTACGAG.

This clone was counted ten times or more. The observed sequence ends 3 residues before the CDR3 terminus, with the missing tail filled in from the germline J gene. V usage is TRBV7-2 and J usage is TRBJ1-5; D is uncertain. With 3 bases removed from V and 5 bases from J, the gap between germline ends came to 8 bases. The length of the CDR3 is 13 residues. Germline CDR1 SGHTA, CDR2 FQGNSA. The CDR3 region is CASSFGVDQPQHF. Incomplete CDR3 DNA: TGTGCCAGCAGCTTCGGGGTTGATCAGCCC.

This clone has ten or more counts. The CDR3 end lies 3 residues beyond the end of the read and is filled in from the germline J gene. The V call is TRBV19, the J call TRBJ2-2; 10 bases map to TRBD1. Germline CDR1 is LNHDA and CDR2 is SQIVND (reference sequence). The CDR3 length is 16 residues. Trimming at V came to 6 bases and at J to 5 bases, leaving 9 bases not matched to a gene. This chain's CDR3 is CASSVTGGAGTGELFF. The CDR3 bases that were read are TGTGCCAGTAGCGTGACAGGGGGCGCGGGGACCGGGGAG. Full variable domain (rest looked up from reference TRBV19 and TRBJ2-2): DGGITQSPKYLFRKEGQNVTLSCEQNLNHDAMYWYRQDPGQGLRLIYYSQIVNDFQKGDIAEGYSVSREKKESFPLTVTSAQKNPTAFYLCASSVTGGAGTGELFFGEGSRLTVL.

A few counts support this clone. The read ends 3 residues early relative to the CDR3; the germline J gene fills the gap. The genes are TRBV18 and TRBJ2-7; 11 bases match TRBD2. The CDR3 sequence is 15 residues long. The germline gives CDR1 KGHSH, CDR2 LQKENI. V shed 3 bases, J shed 5 bases, and the junction held 6 bases outside the gene matches. CDR3 bases read: TGTGCCAGCTCACCCCAAGGGACTAGCGGCAACGAG. This encodes CASSPQGTSGNE. Given in full, the CDR3 is CASSPQGTSGNEQYF. Full variable domain (rest looked up from reference TRBV18 and TRBJ2-7): NAGVMQNPRHLVRRRGQEARLRCSPMKGHSHVYWYRQLPEEGLKFMVYLQKENIIDESGMPKERFSAEFPKEGPSILRIQQVVRGDSAAYFCASSPQGTSGNEQYFGPGTRLTVT.

This clone was seen repeatedly, ten times or more. The CDR3 goes on 3 residues after the read ends, and that part is filled in from the germline J gene. The chain has TRBV5-4 and TRBJ1-5, with D maybe TRBD1 (6 bases). V was clipped by 2 bases and J by 0 bases, with 12 bases between them. Looked up from germline, CDR1 is SGHNT and CDR2 is YYREEE (reference sequence). The CDR3 runs to 16 residues. The CDR3 loop is CASSLTGTHSNQPQHF. CDR3 DNA (partial): TGTGCCAGCAGCTTAACAGGGACGCATAGCAATCAGCCC. Full variable domain (missing parts from reference TRBV5-4 and TRBJ1-5): ETGVTQSPTHLIKTRGQQVTLRCSSQSGHNTVSWYQQALGQGPQFIFQYYREEENGRGNFPPRFSGLQFPNYSSELNVNALELDDSALYLCASSLTGTHSNQPQHFGDGTRLSIL.

This clone was counted ten times or more. The read ends 3 residues before the CDR3 terminus; that terminus is restored from the germline J gene. The chain recombines TRBV18 with TRBJ2-2; 7 nucleotides line up with TRBD2. V was clipped by 5 bases and J by 7 bases; unmatched bases: 13. The CDR3 runs to 16 residues. The germline CDR1 and CDR2 sequences are KGHSH and LQKENI. CDR3 in amino acids: CASSSLGGSGGGELFF. The covered CDR3 bases are TGTGCCAGCTCATCCCTAGGCGGGAGTGGAGGCGGGGAG.

There are many counts of this clone. The CDR3 is CASSQDHRGVYGYTF. Incomplete CDR3 DNA: TGTGCCAGCAGCCAAGATCACAGGGGGGTCTATGGC. The V gene is TRBV14, the J gene TRBJ1-2, with TRBD1 identical over 8 bases. The read halts 3 residues ahead of the CDR3 end, with the missing end drawn from the germline J gene. The V and J ends lost 0 bases and 4 bases, in that order; junction bases with no gene match: 4. Germline-derived CDR1 and CDR2 are SGHDN and FVKESK. The CDR3 runs to 15 residues. Based on the CDR3 plus reference TRBV14 and TRBJ1-2, the full variable domain is EAGVTQFPSHSVIEKGQTVTLRCDPISGHDNLYWYRRVMGKEIKFLLHFVKESKQDESGMPNNRFLAERTGGTYSTLKVQPAELEDSGVYFCASSQDHRGVYGYTFGSGTRLTVV.

This clone was recorded many times. The read ends 3 residues early relative to the CDR3; the germline J gene fills the gap. This chain joins TRBV2 and TRBJ2-1, with TRBD1 identical over 10 bases. J was trimmed by 4 bases and V by 6 bases; bases with no gene match: 6. This CDR3 has 15 amino acids. Germline CDR1 SNHLY, CDR2 FYNNEI. The sequenced CDR3 bases are TGTGCCAGCAGGGCGGACAGGGGGAGTTACAATGAG. Protein: CASRADRGSYNE. The entire CDR3 is CASRADRGSYNEQFF. The whole variable domain, remainder taken from reference TRBV2 and TRBJ2-1, is EPEVTQTPSHQVTQMGQEVILRCVPISNHLYFYWYRQILGQKVEFLVSFYNNEISEKSEIFDDQFSVERPDGSNFTLKIRSTKLEDSAMYFCASRADRGSYNEQFFGPGTRLTVL.

This clone was seen a few times. The read halts 3 residues ahead of the CDR3 end, with the missing end drawn from the germline J gene. This chain joins TRBV2 and TRBJ1-6; D is uncertain. The length of the CDR3 is 13 residues. The V gene lost 5 bases and the J gene lost 8 bases, with 10 bases spanning the gap. Germline V gene data show CDR1 as SNHLY and CDR2 as FYNNEI. The chain's CDR3 is CASSPPRYSPLHF. The sequenced CDR3 bases are TGTGCCAGCAGTCCCCCTAGGTATTCACCC.

This clone was counted many times. The read ends 3 residues before the CDR3 terminus; that terminus is restored from the germline J gene. V is TRBV7-3 and J is TRBJ1-2, with TRBD1 as a possible D gene (6 bases). This CDR3 is 11 amino acids long. Germline V CDR1 and CDR2: SGHTA, FQGTGA. The CDR3 loop reads CASSSDRGYTF. CDR3 DNA (partial): TGTGCCAGCAGCTCAGACAGGGGC.

This clone was seen at least ten times. The CDR3 extends 3 residues past the end of the read, so its final part is completed from the germline J gene. The genes are TRBV20-1 and TRBJ2-7; no clear D. The CDR3 is 14 residues long. Trimming stripped 0 bases from V and 6 bases from J, with 15 bases between. Germline CDR1 DFQATT, CDR2 SNEGSKA (reference sequence). CDR3 DNA, as far as it was read: TGCAGTGCTAGAGATCCAAAAAGGCCACGCGAG. This encodes CSARDPKRPRE. The entire CDR3 reads CSARDPKRPREQYF.

This clone was seen more than once but under ten times. The CDR3 end lies 3 residues beyond the end of the read and is filled in from the germline J gene. V gene TRBV19 combines with J gene TRBJ1-2; maybe TRBD1 (5 bases). CDR3 length: 13 residues. The germline V gene has CDR1 LNHDA and CDR2 SQIVND (reference sequence). The covered CDR3 bases are TGTGCCAGTAGTACGCTTACAGGAAGCGAC. Translation: CASSTLTGSD. The whole CDR3 region reads CASSTLTGSDYTF. Complete variable domain (other parts from reference TRBV19 and TRBJ1-2): DGGITQSPKYLFRKEGQNVTLSCEQNLNHDAMYWYRQDPGQGLRLIYYSQIVNDFQKGDIAEGYSVSREKKESFPLTVTSAQKNPTAFYLCASSTLTGSDYTFGSGTRLTVV.

This clone has ten or more counts. The read comes to an end 3 residues before the CDR3 does, leaving the germline J gene to fill in the end. This sequence joins TRBV10-3 and TRBJ2-2; D may match TRBD1 or TRBD2 (5 bases each). CDR1 and CDR2 (germline): ENHRY, SYGVKD. The CDR3 is 14 amino acids. CDR3 in amino acids: CAISEPRGANVLFF. The covered CDR3 bases are TGTGCCATCAGTGAGCCCCGAGGGGCCAACGTG.

This clone was counted a few times. The missing CDR3 end, 3 residues past where the read stops, is filled in from the germline J gene. This chain connects TRBV30 to TRBJ1-2; 8 bases fit TRBD1. Looked up from germline, CDR1 is GTSNPN and CDR2 is SVGIG (reference sequence). The CDR3 consists of 14 residues. The CDR3 sequence is CAWSVQGGTYDYTF. The CDR3 bases that were read are TGTGCCTGGAGTGTACAGGGGGGGACCTACGAC.

There are many counts of this clone. The DNA ends 3 residues before the CDR3 does, and the rest of the CDR3 is filled in from the germline J gene. The chain links TRBV4-2 to TRBJ2-7, with 10 bases fitting TRBD2. J gave up 4 bases and V 2 bases, and 5 bases lay outside the gene matches. Germline V gene sequence: CDR1 LGHNA, CDR2 YNFKEQ. The CDR3 has 15 residues. CDR3: CASSQIVAGGYEQYF. The covered CDR3 bases are TGTGCCAGCAGCCAAATAGTAGCGGGAGGTTACGAG.

This clone was seen more than once but under ten times. The CDR3 here is CASSLGTANTEAFF. The covered CDR3 bases are TGTGCCAGCAGCTTAGGGACAGCGAACACTGAA. The V call is TRBV7-9, the J call TRBJ1-1; D might be TRBD1 (6 bases). The CDR3 end falls 3 residues outside the read, so it is completed with the germline J gene. V dropped 1 base and J dropped 1 base, with 7 bases sitting between them. This CDR3 comprises 14 residues. The germline gives CDR1 SEHNR, CDR2 FQNEAQ (reference sequence).

This clone was counted many times. The read stops 3 residues short of the end of the CDR3; the missing end is completed from the germline J gene. The V gene is TRBV11-2, the J gene TRBJ2-5, with D uncertain. The CDR3 totals 14 residues. The V gene's germline CDR1 is SGHAT and CDR2 FQNNGV. The V end was cut by 1 base, the J end by 5 bases, with 11 bases between. This CDR3 is CASSLGAQRETQYF. The CDR3 DNA, read in part, is TGTGCCAGCAGCTTAGGTGCACAGAGGGAGACC.